These 18 T cell receptor beta chains were sequenced from one sample in a study of spatial heterogeneity in lung cancer. General study results and limits: Expanded alpha and beta TCR counts within tumors tracked tumor mutation counts.

TCRdb analysed the 5' RACE reads with MiXCR anew, one entry per CDR3 protein. The sample gives thousands of distinct CDR3 sequences, approximately 7% of which show up once; roughly 8% is in the top ten. The antigens of these receptors remain unknown. As for time point: sample taken at primary tumor resection. This specimen consisted of lung tumor tissue, obtained at surgery. The origin of the receptors is a male donor with early-stage non-small cell lung cancer.

This clonotype is labeled medium-sized. V usage is TRBV7-7 and J usage is TRBJ2-3; no reliable D call. Germline CDR1 and CDR2: SSHAT and FNYEAQ (reference sequence). The V and J ends lost 1 base and 6 bases respectively, with 8 bases between them. CDR3 size: 13 residues. CDR3 nucleotide sequence: TGTGCCAGCAGCTTAGTCGCTGGGGATACGCAGTATTTT. Amino acids: CASSLVAGDTQYF.

By its share, this clonotype is medium-sized (0.01 to 0.1%). The rearrangement uses TRBV7-9 and TRBJ2-3; D gene uncertain. Germline loops: CDR1 SEHNR, CDR2 FQNEAQ (reference sequence). V lost 4 bases and J lost 5, with 4 bases in between. The CDR3 covers 11 residues. The CDR3 region has the DNA TGTGCCAGCAGCTCGTTAGATACGCAGTATTTT. It specifies CASSSLDTQYF.

This clonotype was detected ten times or more. The rearrangement joins TRBV5-1 to TRBJ2-1; 15 bases align to TRBD2. Germline V gene data show CDR1 as SGHRS and CDR2 as YFSETQ. J was trimmed by 3 bases and V by 4 bases; bases with no gene match: 5. This CDR3 comprises 17 residues. The CDR3 spells CASSLGLAGGLYNEQFF. The CDR3 DNA reads as TGCGCCAGCAGCCTGGGACTAGCGGGAGGACTCTACAATGAGCAGTTCTTC.

This clonotype is classed as medium-sized. The chain carries TRBV7-9 and TRBJ1-6; possible D gene TRBD1, 5 bases. This CDR3 has 15 amino acids. Germline V lookup: CDR1 SEHNR, CDR2 FQNEAQ (reference sequence). Trimming took 5 bases from V and 7 from J, leaving 15 bases between them. The DNA of the CDR3 is TGTGCCAGCAGCCCCCAGGGTAGCGCGAATTCACCCCTCCACTTT. This sequence encodes CASSPQGSANSPLHF.

Many counts were recorded for this clonotype. This chain connects TRBV4-2 to TRBJ2-7; D is unclear. The CDR3 runs to 13 residues. The V gene lost 2 bases and the J gene lost 7 bases, with 12 bases spanning the gap. Germline CDR1 is LGHNA and CDR2 is YNFKEQ. CDR3 sequence (DNA): TGTGCCAGCAGCCAATACGCCTCAAGGGAGCAGTACTTC. It specifies CASSQYASREQYF.

This clonotype has at least ten counts. This chain joins TRBV28 and TRBJ2-3; no clear D. The germline V and J ends were trimmed by 5 bases and 6 bases, with 12 bases remaining between them. The length of the CDR3 is 13 residues. Per germline, CDR1 MDHEN and CDR2 SYDVKM. The CDR3 DNA is TGTGCCAGCAGTCCAAGAAGAAGCGATACGCAGTATTTT. This sequence encodes CASSPRRSDTQYF.

This clonotype was seen at least ten times. The rearrangement uses TRBV4-3 and TRBJ2-1, with D perhaps TRBD2 (5 bases). V was shortened by 1 base and J by 6 bases, with 13 bases between the two germline ends. Germline V gene sequence: CDR1 LGHNA, CDR2 YSLEER. The CDR3 totals 15 residues. This chain's CDR3 is CASSQALDFSNEQFF. The DNA of the CDR3 is TGCGCCAGCAGCCAAGCCTTGGACTTCAGCAATGAGCAGTTCTTC.

This clonotype is medium-sized. CDR3 DNA: TGTGCCAGCAGCATGGACATCTACTACGAGCAGTACTTC. Translation: CASSMDIYYEQYF. V is TRBV5-6 and J is TRBJ2-7; perhaps TRBD1 as D (5 bases). Trimming left V 4 bases short and J 3 bases short, with 11 bases between. This CDR3 has 13 residues. Germline values: CDR1 SGHDT, CDR2 YYEEEE. Complete variable domain (other parts from reference TRBV5-6 and TRBJ2-7): DAGVTQSPTHLIKTRGQQVTLRCSPKSGHDTVSWYQQALGQGPQFIFQYYEEEERQRGNFPDRFSGHQFPNYSSELNVNALLLGDSALYLCASSMDIYYEQYFGPGTRLTVT.

This clonotype is large (0.1 to 1%) within its sample. The J gene is TRBJ1-4, the V gene TRBV3-1; D is unclear. Germline CDR1 and CDR2: LGHDT and YNNKEL (reference sequence). The CDR3 runs to 15 residues. Trimming shortened V by 4 bases and J by 0 bases, and 9 bases separated the two germline ends. This CDR3 is CASSPLGTTNEKLFF. Written as DNA, the CDR3 is TGTGCCAGCAGCCCCTTGGGGACAACTAATGAAAAACTGTTTTTT.

This clonotype was seen more than once but under ten times. The gene calls are TRBV7-8 and TRBJ2-1; 12 bases are a match to TRBD2. This CDR3 spans 15 amino acids. With V trimmed by 5 bases and J by 15 bases, 14 bases remained unmatched. Germline lookup yields CDR1 SGHVS and CDR2 FQNEAQ. The CDR3: CASSPVETSGGRGFF. DNA of the CDR3: TGTGCCAGCAGCCCCGTGGAGACTAGCGGGGGTCGGGGGTTCTTC. Complete variable domain (other parts from reference TRBV7-8 and TRBJ2-1): GAGVSQSPRYKVAKRGQDVALRCDPISGHVSLFWYQQALGQGPEFLTYFQNEAQLDKSGLPSDRFFAERPEGSVSTLKIQRTQQEDSAVYLCASSPVETSGGRGFFGPGTRLTVL.

The chain links TRBV28 to TRBJ1-5; D is perhaps TRBD1 (5 bases). The ends were cut back, 7 bases at V and 4 bases at J, with 11 bases in the middle. There are 13 residues in the CDR3. Germline loops: CDR1 MDHEN, CDR2 SYDVKM. This CDR3 is CASIAGRNQPQHF. In DNA, the CDR3 is TGTGCCAGCATTGCAGGGAGAAATCAGCCCCAGCATTTT.

By proportion, this clonotype is medium-sized (0.01 to 0.1%). The chain is built from TRBV19 and TRBJ2-1, with D possibly being TRBD2 (6 bases). V dropped 4 bases and J dropped 4 bases, with 14 bases sitting between them. Germline values: CDR1 LNHDA, CDR2 SQIVND (reference sequence). The CDR3 consists of 15 residues. The CDR3: CASSRLGLPYNEQFF. In DNA form, the CDR3 reads TGTGCCAGTAGTAGGCTCGGACTACCGTACAATGAGCAGTTCTTC.

In this sample, this clonotype is medium-sized. The rearrangement uses TRBV29-1 and TRBJ1-2; no firm D call. Germline values: CDR1 SQVTM, CDR2 ANQGSEA. V lost 7 bases and J lost 0, with 9 bases in between. This CDR3 spans 12 amino acids. DNA of the CDR3: TGCAGCGCCCGGCAGGCTAACTATGGCTACACCTTC. Protein: CSARQANYGYTF.

The J gene is TRBJ1-6, the V gene TRBV4-2; D is perhaps TRBD1 (6 bases). With 8 bases removed from V and 10 bases from J, the gap between germline ends came to 15 bases. CDR1 and CDR2 (germline): LGHNA, YNFKEQ. The CDR3 consists of 13 residues. The CDR3 DNA reads as TGTGCCAGCGGAGGGGGAGGTGGATCACCCCTCCACTTT. Translation: CASGGGGGSPLHF.

This clonotype was recorded at least ten times. This chain connects TRBV5-6 to TRBJ1-1; 8 nucleotides line up with TRBD1. V trimming: 5 bases; J trimming: 4 bases; junction bases outside the gene matches: 4. The CDR3 is 13 residues long. Germline CDR1 reads SGHDT; CDR2 reads YYEEEE. CDR3 in DNA: TGTGCCAGCAGAAGGACAGGGTTCACTGAAGCTTTCTTT. This codes for CASRRTGFTEAFF.

The chain recombines TRBV30 with TRBJ1-6; D gene unclear. The CDR3 has 12 amino acids. Germline CDR1 reads GTSNPN; CDR2 reads SVGIG (reference sequence). V was shortened by 5 bases and J by 6 bases, with 8 bases between the two germline ends. The CDR3 DNA sequence: TGTGCCTGGGGGCGGGTTAATTCACCCCTCCACTTT. This gives the protein CAWGRVNSPLHF.

The table lists this clonotype with many counts. This chain joins TRBV18 and TRBJ2-3; D might be TRBD2 (5 bases). The CDR3 spans 15 residues. Germline loops: CDR1 KGHSH, CDR2 LQKENI. Trimming took 3 bases from V and 4 from J, leaving 14 bases between them. CDR3: CASSPREMSADTQYF. The CDR3 DNA reads TGTGCCAGCTCACCTAGGGAGATGAGCGCAGATACGCAGTATTTT. The full variable domain, in which reference TRBV18 and TRBJ2-3 provide the parts outside the CDR3, is NAGVMQNPRHLVRRRGQEARLRCSPMKGHSHVYWYRQLPEEGLKFMVYLQKENIIDESGMPKERFSAEFPKEGPSILRIQQVVRGDSAAYFCASSPREMSADTQYFGPGTRLTVL.

By share, this clonotype ranks as medium-sized. V and J are TRBV20-1 and TRBJ2-4, with 11 bases identical to TRBD2. Losses at the gene ends were 5 bases for V and 6 bases for J; bases not matched to a gene: 6. Germline V gene sequence: CDR1 DFQATT, CDR2 SNEGSKA (reference sequence). The CDR3 spans 14 residues. The chain's CDR3 is CSAWTSGHGNIQYF. DNA of the CDR3: TGCAGTGCTTGGACTAGCGGGCATGGAAACATTCAGTACTTC.